The clone carrying this T cell receptor beta chain was recorded at least ten times. What it binds is not known. This record comes from a study of regulatory T cells in long-lasting Graves disease. Study summary: Over-5-year antithyroid drug use with positive TSH receptor antibodies defined persistent Graves' disease in the study.

Study-level results: With persistent disease, TRBV28, TRBJ1-2 and TRBJ2-5 were the favored segments.

Germline V gene data show CDR1 as MNHNS and CDR2 as SASEGT. V was clipped by 5 bases and J by 5 bases, with 21 bases between them. This CDR3 has 16 amino acids. Arm-PCR of CDR3 regions and iRepertoire HTBI primers were the basis on which TCR beta libraries were built. MiXCR, run by TCRdb on the multiplex PCR reads, gives a single entry per CDR3 protein. Of about 470,000 distinct CDR3 sequences in the sample, around 20% were seen once. Time point of the sample: persistent/refractory GD, antithyroid drugs over 5 years with positive TRAb. The authors made the TCR library using RNA they extracted from PBMCs. The authors drew patients from an endocrinology department in Xi'an, China. Peripheral blood, around 9 milliliters per patient, was collected in EDTA tubes.

The sequences come from peripheral blood mononuclear cells (PBMCs), collected when the disease was refractory, from a patient treated with antithyroid drugs. The J gene is TRBJ1-2, the V gene TRBV6-1, with a tentative D call TRBD1 (6 bases). This clonotype was sampled from a female donor with Graves disease. For the CDR3, the DNA is TGTGCCAGCAGTCCTTCCCGAGTGGGGGCGCAGTATGGCTACACCTTC. Its protein product is CASSPSRVGAQYGYTF.